The 5 T cell receptor beta chains in this list originate from one sample, sequenced in a study of OX40 agonist ivuxolimab in advanced cancers. Profiled with immunoSEQ multiplex PCR; TCRdb holds only in-frame clones, not every one. The data hold 69,000 or so clones, with 85% to 90% observed a single time. The starting material was CD4+ or CD8+ T cells sorted from blood, obtained in a trial of the OX40 agonist ivuxolimab. These receptors were taken from an adult with an advanced solid tumor such as melanoma, head and neck, liver or kidney cancer.

The chain combines TRBV29-1 with TRBJ2-3, with D tentatively TRBD2 (6 bases). V was shortened by 7 bases and J by 4 bases, with 12 bases between the two germline ends. Germline loops: CDR1 SQVTM, CDR2 ANQGSEA. CDR3 length: 12 amino acids. The CDR3 sequence: CSEGTSPDTQYF. CDR3 coding DNA: TGCAGCGAAGGAACTAGCCCAGATACGCAGTATTTT.

The rearrangement uses TRBV19 and TRBJ2-1, with a possible D match to TRBD2 (5 bases). The CDR3 totals 14 residues. Germline lookup yields CDR1 LNHDA and CDR2 SQIVND (reference sequence). Trimming stripped 4 bases from V and 8 bases from J, with 15 bases between. Written as DNA, the CDR3 is TGTGCCAGTAGTAACGCAGGAGGAGCGCATGAGCAGTTCTTC. This sequence encodes CASSNAGGAHEQFF.

The chain joins TRBV9 to TRBJ2-1; weak D call: TRBD2 (6 bases). The V gene lost 3 bases and the J gene lost 2 bases, with 18 bases spanning the gap. CDR1 and CDR2 (germline): SGDLS, YYNGEE. This CDR3 has 17 amino acids. The CDR3 DNA is TGTGCCAGCAGCGGTTCCCTCGGGACTCCAGCCTACAATGAGCAGTTCTTC. Translation gives CASSGSLGTPAYNEQFF.

Here the CDR3 DNA reads TGTGCCAGCAGCTCCCTCACAATGAGCTCTGGAAACACCATATATTTT. It translates to CASSSLTMSSGNTIYF. This sequence joins TRBV7-9 and TRBJ1-3; D gene uncertain. Germline V lookup: CDR1 SEHNR, CDR2 FQNEAQ (reference sequence). The V gene lost 4 bases and the J gene lost 0 bases, with 13 bases spanning the gap. The CDR3 has 16 residues.

The V call is TRBV5-4, the J call TRBJ1-3, with 8 bases matching TRBD1. V dropped 4 bases and J dropped 0; count of bases not matched to a gene: 3. CDR1 SGHNT and CDR2 YYREEE come from the germline V gene (reference sequence). This CDR3 has 15 amino acids. The CDR3 region is CASSGQGSSGNTIYF. CDR3 coding DNA: TGTGCCAGCAGCGGACAGGGATCCTCTGGAAACACCATATATTTT.